Below are 3 T cell receptor beta chains sequenced from a single sample in a study of T cells after yellow fever vaccination. TCRdb re-called the 5' RACE reads with MiXCR, one entry per CDR3 protein. The repertoire holds roughly 340,000 distinct CDR3 sequences, with 3% to 4.5% as singletons. This sample comprised PBMCs, obtained 5 days after the yellow fever booster vaccination. These receptor sequences come from a man aged 18 to 29 who received the YFV17D yellow fever vaccine.

This clonotype came up many times. This sequence joins TRBV7-2 and TRBJ1-2; possible D gene TRBD1, 6 bases. The CDR3 extends over 15 amino acids. Germline-derived CDR1 and CDR2 are SGHTA and FQGNSA. Trimming removed 5 bases at V and 1 base at J, with 14 bases between. CDR3 residues: CASSPGQTVNYGYTF. As DNA, the CDR3 is TGTGCCAGCAGCCCCGGACAGACCGTTAACTATGGCTACACCTTC.

This clonotype was counted a few times. The rearrangement links TRBV19 to TRBJ1-2; perhaps TRBD1 as D (5 bases). This CDR3 has 12 amino acids. Germline assignment: CDR1 LNHDA and CDR2 SQIVND (reference sequence). The V gene lost 8 bases and the J gene lost 1 base, with 8 bases spanning the gap. Here the CDR3 DNA reads TGTGCCAGTGTGACAGATAACTATGGCTACACCTTC. Translated: CASVTDNYGYTF.

The V gene is TRBV7-2, the J gene TRBJ2-7; maybe TRBD1 (6 bases). Germline CDR1 SGHTA, CDR2 FQGNSA. Trimming cost V 4 bases and J 2 bases, with 9 bases left between them. The CDR3 consists of 13 residues. CDR3 loop: CASSYRDTYEQYF. The CDR3 DNA follows: TGTGCCAGCAGCTACCGGGACACCTACGAGCAGTACTTC.